This entry concerns a single T cell receptor (beta chain). The record originates from a study of blood T cell repertoires in COVID-19. Study members were between roughly 18 and 89 years old and lived in around 24 US regions. Cohort allocation depended upon clinical history that participants reported. In the authors' workflow: Reference gene primer amplification yielded estimated nucleated cell counts. The data were produced by immunoSEQ multiplex PCR, yet TCRdb's version contains in-frame clones alone and is incomplete. V and J calls and clone size are those listed in that table; D and trimming were worked out from the DNA. In the table there are about 320,000 clones, 90% of which are singletons. The source of this sequence is a man in his fifties or sixties who had recovered from COVID-19. The sample consisted of PBMCs or T cells enriched from blood (not recorded which).

The CDR3 loop is CASSLRWTSGGTYEQYF. The CDR3 region has the DNA TGTGCCAGCAGTTTGCGTTGGACTAGCGGGGGGACCTACGAGCAGTACTTC. This chain uses TRBV27 with TRBJ2-7; 14 bases agree with TRBD2. The CDR3 is 17 amino acids. J lost 2 bases, V lost 3 bases, and 6 bases had no gene match. CDR1 is MNHEY, CDR2 SMNVEV, per germline (reference sequence).